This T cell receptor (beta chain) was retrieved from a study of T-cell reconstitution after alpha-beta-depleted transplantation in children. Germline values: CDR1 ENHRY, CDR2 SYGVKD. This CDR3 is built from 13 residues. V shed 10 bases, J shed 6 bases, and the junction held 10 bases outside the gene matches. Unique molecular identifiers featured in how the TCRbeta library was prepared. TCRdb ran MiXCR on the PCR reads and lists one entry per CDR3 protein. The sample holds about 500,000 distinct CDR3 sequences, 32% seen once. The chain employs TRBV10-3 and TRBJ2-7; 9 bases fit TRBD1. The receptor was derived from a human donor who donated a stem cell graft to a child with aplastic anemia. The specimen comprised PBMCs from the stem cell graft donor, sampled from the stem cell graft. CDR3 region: CATQQGASPEQYF. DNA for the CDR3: TGTGCCACACAACAGGGGGCTTCCCCCGAGCAGTACTTC.